These 16 T cell receptor beta chains originate from one sample sequenced in a study of blood T cell repertoires in COVID-19. The data were produced by immunoSEQ multiplex PCR, yet TCRdb's version contains in-frame clones alone and is incomplete. The profile shows 390,000 or so clones, about 89% of them singletons. The sequenced sample was peripheral blood. Every receptor here comes from a woman in her 30s with COVID-19, enrolled during active disease.

The chain employs TRBV7-9 and TRBJ2-7; maybe TRBD2 (6 bases). The CDR3 sequence is 16 residues long. From germline, CDR1 is SEHNR and CDR2 FQNEAQ (reference sequence). The V and J ends lost 5 bases and 3 bases respectively, with 20 bases between them. The CDR3 protein is CASSPPAGTGVYEQYF. The DNA for the CDR3 is TGTGCCAGCAGCCCTCCTGCGGGGACTGGAGTCTACGAGCAGTACTTC.

The chain combines TRBV3-1 (or the pseudogene TRBV3-2) with TRBJ1-1; D not resolved. The V end was cut by 0 bases, the J end by 1 base, with 9 bases between. CDR1 LGHDT and CDR2 YNNKEL come from the germline V gene (reference sequence). The CDR3 runs 15 residues. CDR3 amino acids: CASSQEPSQNTEAFF. In DNA, the CDR3 is TGTGCCAGCAGCCAAGAGCCAAGCCAGAACACTGAAGCTTTCTTT.

The V and J genes are TRBV5-1 and TRBJ1-1; 7 nucleotides match TRBD1. CDR1 is SGHRS and CDR2 is YFSETQ in the germline V gene. V lost 2 bases to trimming and J lost 4 bases; unmatched junction nucleotides: 2. The CDR3 consists of 13 residues. The CDR3 DNA reads as TGCGCCAGCAGCTTCACAGGGGTCACTGAAGCTTTCTTT. Amino acid sequence: CASSFTGVTEAFF.

The V and J genes are TRBV4-1 and TRBJ1-5, with D perhaps TRBD1 (6 bases). The germline gives CDR1 MGHRA, CDR2 YSYEKL. CDR3 length equals 16 residues. Trimming removed 2 bases from V and 2 bases from J, with 13 bases in between. CDR3 sequence (DNA): TGCGCCAGCAGCCAATTACAGGGTCGAGGCAATCAGCCCCAGCATTTT. Its translation: CASSQLQGRGNQPQHF.

This clone was recorded once. The chain employs TRBV6-5 and TRBJ2-5; 8 nucleotides line up with TRBD2. V dropped 0 bases and J dropped 5; count of bases not matched to a gene: 8. The CDR3 spans 16 residues. Germline V gene data show CDR1 as MNHEY and CDR2 as SVGAGI. The CDR3 spells CASSYSRRGEWETQYF. CDR3 sequence (DNA): TGTGCCAGCAGTTACTCTAGGCGGGGGGAATGGGAGACCCAGTACTTC.

This clone has just one count. The genes are TRBV7-6 and TRBJ2-1; tentatively, D is TRBD2 (5 bases). V shed 4 bases and J shed 4 bases, with 14 bases lying between them. Germline V gene lookup returns CDR1 SGHVS and CDR2 FNYEAQ. The CDR3 runs 15 residues. CDR3 amino acids: CASSYFLGEYNEQFF. The CDR3 DNA reads as TGTGCCAGCAGCTACTTTCTTGGGGAGTACAATGAGCAGTTCTTC.

This chain uses TRBV7-2 with TRBJ2-7; D is uncertain. CDR1 and CDR2 from the germline V gene are SGHTA and FQGNSA. The CDR3 extends over 14 amino acids. V gave up 5 bases and J gave up 2 bases, with 13 bases separating them. CDR3 DNA sequence: TGTGCCAGCAGCCTCTTGCGTGGTACCTACGAGCAGTACGTC. It specifies CASSLLRGTYEQYV.

The chain carries TRBV4-3 and TRBJ2-3, with TRBD1 identical over 9 bases. With V trimmed by 0 bases and J by 6 bases, 10 bases remained unmatched. The CDR3 totals 17 residues. Germline V gives CDR1 LGHNA, CDR2 YSLEER. CDR3: CASSQDLGTGLSDTQYF. CDR3 DNA: TGCGCCAGCAGCCAAGATTTAGGGACAGGGTTATCGGATACGCAGTATTTT.

This chain links TRBV29-1 with TRBJ1-2; TRBD1 agrees at 9 bases. V shed 1 base, J shed 3 bases, and the junction held 9 bases outside the gene matches. Germline CDR1 and CDR2: SQVTM and ANQGSEA. The CDR3 runs 16 residues. The CDR3 here is CSVEGGPGQGHYGYTF. The CDR3 bases are TGCAGCGTTGAAGGGGGCCCGGGACAGGGTCACTATGGCTACACCTTC.

The V call is TRBV5-6, the J call TRBJ2-2; 7 positions match TRBD1. The trim removed 2 bases at V and 6 bases at J, leaving 7 bases unmatched. Germline-derived CDR1 and CDR2 are SGHDT and YYEEEE. The CDR3 is 15 amino acids. CDR3 loop: CASSLMRQGAGELFF. CDR3 bases: TGTGCCAGCAGCTTAATGCGGCAGGGGGCCGGGGAGCTGTTTTTT.

The chain couples TRBV7-8 to TRBJ2-1, with TRBD1 matching 7 bases. V lost 5 bases to trimming and J lost 5 bases; unmatched junction nucleotides: 9. CDR1 is SGHVS and CDR2 is FQNEAQ in the germline V gene. CDR3 length equals 15 residues. CDR3 residues: CASSNVGTEHNEQFF. The CDR3 nucleotides read TGTGCCAGCAGCAACGTCGGGACAGAGCACAATGAGCAGTTCTTC. The entire variable domain, with the rest obtained from reference TRBV7-8 and TRBJ2-1, is as follows: GAGVSQSPRYKVAKRGQDVALRCDPISGHVSLFWYQQALGQGPEFLTYFQNEAQLDKSGLPSDRFFAERPEGSVSTLKIQRTQQEDSAVYLCASSNVGTEHNEQFFGPGTRLTVL.

This clone showed up just once. This chain joins TRBV24-1 and TRBJ2-3; maybe TRBD1 (6 bases). The CDR3 length is 15 residues. Trimming cost V 3 bases and J 5 bases, with 14 bases left between them. The germline V gene has CDR1 KGHDR and CDR2 SFDVKD. CDR3 protein: CATSDLWGREDTQYF. Here the CDR3 DNA reads TGTGCCACCAGTGATCTATGGGGGCGCGAAGATACGCAGTATTTT.

The rearrangement uses TRBV7-2 and TRBJ2-3; 9 bases fit TRBD2. The V gene's germline CDR1 is SGHTA and CDR2 FQGNSA. The CDR3 contains 15 residues. The V and J ends lost 5 bases and 1 base, in that order; junction bases with no gene match: 4. The chain's CDR3 is CASSPRLAGTDTQYF. The CDR3 DNA sequence: TGTGCCAGCAGCCCGCGACTAGCGGGCACAGATACGCAGTATTTT.

This sequence joins TRBV11-3 and TRBJ1-1; D not certain. The CDR3 is 13 amino acids. Trimming left V 5 bases short and J 5 bases short, with 12 bases between. Germline values: CDR1 SGHNT, CDR2 YENEEA. The CDR3 bases are TGTGCCAGCAGCCGTGTGAGGGAGACTGAAGCTTTCTTT. Amino acid sequence: CASSRVRETEAFF.

CDR3 coding DNA: TGTGCCAGCAGCTTAATGAAATCGGGGGCCGGGGAGCTGTTTTTT. Translating gives CASSLMKSGAGELFF. The chain uses TRBV7-2 and TRBJ2-2, with D perhaps TRBD2 (6 bases). Between the trimmed V and J ends, which lost 2 bases and 6 bases, there was a span of 13 bases. Germline V gives CDR1 SGHTA, CDR2 FQGNSA. The CDR3 contains 15 residues.

This clone was picked up one time. The J gene is TRBJ1-2, the V gene TRBV6-2 or TRBV6-3, with 10 positions matching TRBD1. Trimming took 0 bases from V and 7 from J; bases not matched to a gene: 8. CDR1 and CDR2 from the germline V gene are MNHEY and SVGEGT. The CDR3 contains 16 residues. CDR3 sequence reads: CASSYSRQGATGGYTF. In nucleotides, the CDR3 is TGTGCCAGCAGTTACTCAAGACAGGGGGCGACAGGTGGCTACACCTTC.